Listed below are T cell receptor beta chains from one sample, sequenced in a study of long-term antiretroviral therapy in people with HIV. Assay used: immunoSEQ multiplex PCR; TCRdb lists only in-frame clones, some missing. The sample shows approximately 15,000 clones, roughly 80% of them seen only once. Here the sequenced sample was unsorted PBMCs, taken around 2.1 years before starting antiretroviral therapy. These receptors were obtained from a man under 40 with HIV. Each CDR3 is given with its conserved first and last residue. The order of the fields is V gene, clone size, J gene, D gene, CDR3 protein, CDR3 DNA. The D gene is left open where the match is weak. For some rows the clone size is stated as once, few or many, or as a class when expanded; others skip it.

v_call: TRBV7-3; clone_size: -; j_call: TRBJ2-6; d_call: TRBD2; cdr3_aa: CASSPGLAGASGANVLTF; cdr3_nt: TGTGCCAGCAGCCCCGGACTAGCGGGAGCATCTGGGGCCAACGTCCTGACTTTC
v_call: TRBV7-9; clone_size: -; j_call: TRBJ2-5; d_call: TRBD2; cdr3_aa: CASSHYELAGDYKTQYF; cdr3_nt: TGTGCCAGCAGCCACTACGAGCTAGCGGGAGACTATAAGACCCAGTACTTC
v_call: TRBV4-2; clone_size: -; j_call: TRBJ2-7; d_call: TRBD2; cdr3_aa: CASSQELAEFYEQYF; cdr3_nt: TGTGCCAGCAGCCAAGAACTAGCGGAGTTCTACGAGCAGTACTTC
v_call: TRBV7-2; clone_size: -; j_call: TRBJ2-7; d_call: -; cdr3_aa: CASSRETYEQYF; cdr3_nt: TGTGCCAGCAGCCGCGAGACCTACGAGCAGTACTTC
v_call: TRBV10-3; clone_size: -; j_call: TRBJ2-7; d_call: -; cdr3_aa: CAISESFRGYEQYF; cdr3_nt: TGTGCCATCAGTGAGTCGTTTAGGGGTTACGAGCAGTACTTC
v_call: TRBV5-4; clone_size: -; j_call: TRBJ1-3; d_call: -; cdr3_aa: CASSLEGRENTIYF; cdr3_nt: TGTGCCAGCAGCTTGGAAGGTCGAGAAAACACCATATATTTT
v_call: TRBV4-3; clone_size: -; j_call: TRBJ2-1; d_call: -; cdr3_aa: CASSQEGGRKEQFF; cdr3_nt: TGCGCCAGCAGCCAAGAAGGAGGGAGGAAAGAGCAGTTCTTC
v_call: TRBV18; clone_size: -; j_call: TRBJ2-1; d_call: -; cdr3_aa: CASSPPRGVYNEQFF; cdr3_nt: TGTGCCAGCTCACCACCGCGGGGTGTTTACAATGAGCAGTTCTTC
v_call: TRBV7-2; clone_size: -; j_call: TRBJ2-3; d_call: -; cdr3_aa: CASSFPVLDTQYF; cdr3_nt: TGTGCCAGCAGCTTTCCGGTATTGGATACGCAGTATTTT
v_call: TRBV14; clone_size: -; j_call: TRBJ1-2; d_call: -; cdr3_aa: CASSQVGGYTF; cdr3_nt: TGTGCCAGCAGCCAAGTCGGTGGCTACACCTTC
v_call: TRBV5-4; clone_size: -; j_call: TRBJ2-1; d_call: -; cdr3_aa: CASTPGGGSYNEQFF; cdr3_nt: TGTGCCAGCACCCCTGGAGGGGGCTCCTACAATGAGCAGTTCTTC
v_call: TRBV28; clone_size: -; j_call: TRBJ2-7; d_call: TRBD1; cdr3_aa: CASTQSRDSSYEQYF; cdr3_nt: TGTGCCAGCACCCAATCCCGGGACAGCTCCTACGAGCAGTACTTC
v_call: TRBV2; clone_size: -; j_call: TRBJ2-7; d_call: -; cdr3_aa: CASSEAVYKTYEQYF; cdr3_nt: TGTGCCAGCAGTGAAGCAGTTTACAAAACCTACGAGCAGTACTTC
v_call: TRBV6-6; clone_size: once; j_call: TRBJ2-7; d_call: TRBD1; cdr3_aa: CASNGQGSTYEQYF; cdr3_nt: TGTGCCAGCAACGGACAGGGATCGACCTACGAGCAGTACTTC
v_call: TRBV6-1; clone_size: few; j_call: TRBJ1-6; d_call: TRBD1; cdr3_aa: CASSEGPVGTGNNSPLHF; cdr3_nt: TGTGCCAGCAGTGAAGGTCCGGTTGGGACAGGGAATAATTCACCCCTCCACTTT
v_call: TRBV5-1; clone_size: -; j_call: TRBJ2-1; d_call: -; cdr3_aa: CASSLEPYSYNEQFF; cdr3_nt: TGCGCCAGCAGCTTGGAGCCGTACTCCTACAATGAGCAGTTCTTC
v_call: TRBV11-2; clone_size: -; j_call: TRBJ2-1; d_call: -; cdr3_aa: CASSLETYNEQFF; cdr3_nt: TGTGCCAGCAGCCTCGAGACCTACAATGAGCAGTTCTTC
v_call: TRBV15; clone_size: -; j_call: TRBJ2-6; d_call: -; cdr3_aa: CATSRDRPGSFAGANVLTF; cdr3_nt: TGTGCCACCAGCAGAGATCGTCCAGGTTCATTCGCTGGGGCCAACGTCCTGACTTTC
v_call: TRBV15; clone_size: few; j_call: TRBJ1-5; d_call: -; cdr3_aa: CATSRDLGSNQPQHF; cdr3_nt: TGTGCCACCAGCAGAGATCTGGGGAGCAATCAGCCCCAGCATTTT
v_call: TRBV7-7; clone_size: -; j_call: TRBJ1-1; d_call: -; cdr3_aa: CASSLRENAEAFF; cdr3_nt: TGTGCTAGCAGCTTGCGAGAGAACGCTGAAGCTTTCTTT
v_call: TRBV5-1; clone_size: -; j_call: TRBJ2-7; d_call: -; cdr3_aa: CASSLYNPPYEQYF; cdr3_nt: TGCGCCAGCAGCTTGTACAACCCTCCCTACGAGCAGTACTTC
v_call: TRBV9; clone_size: -; j_call: TRBJ2-2; d_call: TRBD2; cdr3_aa: CASSVVAGAIGELFF; cdr3_nt: TGTGCCAGCAGCGTAGTGGCGGGAGCGATCGGGGAGCTGTTTTTT
v_call: TRBV27; clone_size: -; j_call: TRBJ2-7; d_call: TRBD1; cdr3_aa: CASSRKGQGAYEQYF; cdr3_nt: TGTGCCAGCAGCCGTAAGGGACAGGGGGCCTACGAGCAGTACTTC
v_call: TRBV7-2; clone_size: -; j_call: TRBJ2-7; d_call: TRBD2; cdr3_aa: CASSTLAGVTYEQYF; cdr3_nt: TGTGCCAGCAGCACACTAGCGGGGGTTACCTACGAGCAGTACTTC